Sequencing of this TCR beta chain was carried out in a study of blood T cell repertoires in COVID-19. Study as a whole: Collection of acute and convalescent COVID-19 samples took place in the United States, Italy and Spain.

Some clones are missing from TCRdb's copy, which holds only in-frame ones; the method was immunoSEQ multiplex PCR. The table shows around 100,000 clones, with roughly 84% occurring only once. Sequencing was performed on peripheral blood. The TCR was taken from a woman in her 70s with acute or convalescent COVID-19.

In DNA form, the CDR3 reads TGTGCCAGTAGTATCCCGGGACAAGCCTACGAGCAGTACTTC. The encoded protein is CASSIPGQAYEQYF. The chain joins TRBV19 to TRBJ2-7, with TRBD1 as a possible D gene (6 bases). Germline CDR1 reads LNHDA; CDR2 reads SQIVND (reference sequence). The CDR3 extends over 14 amino acids. V shed 3 bases and J shed 2 bases, with 11 bases lying between them.